What follows are 8 T cell receptor beta chains derived from one specimen sequenced in a study of vaccination effects on CD4 cells after COVID-19. Libraries were prepared by immunoSEQ multiplex PCR; TCRdb keeps only in-frame clonotypes and omits some of them. This sample has around 79,000 clones, with roughly 74% found just once. ViraFEST expansion of antigen-specific CD4+ T cells with viral peptide pools preceded sequencing. After less than 11 days in culture, the CD4+ T cells were isolated. These TCRs are of unknown antigen specificity. Material: CD4+ T cells from PBMCs cultured with HCoV-229E spike peptides, obtained before COVID-19 vaccination. The receptors were sampled from a human donor who received a COVID-19 vaccine.

The chain couples TRBV5-6 to TRBJ2-1, with 12 bases lining up with TRBD2. From germline, CDR1 is SGHDT and CDR2 YYEEEE. Trimming took 3 bases from V and 4 from J; bases not matched to a gene: 5. The CDR3 contains 16 residues. The CDR3 reads CASSSLGLAGYNEQFF. The CDR3, as DNA: TGTGCCAGCAGCTCTTTAGGACTAGCGGGGTACAATGAGCAGTTCTTC.

The chain combines TRBV24-1 with TRBJ2-2; D gene uncertain. V lost 5 bases and J lost 6, with 9 bases in between. CDR3 length: 13 amino acids. CDR1 and CDR2 (germline): KGHDR, SFDVKD. The CDR3 here is CATSAREAGELFF. The CDR3 DNA sequence: TGTGCCACCAGTGCAAGGGAAGCCGGGGAGCTGTTTTTT.

This clone was counted between two and nine times. This chain joins TRBV5-1 and TRBJ1-3; D is unresolved. The germline V gene encodes CDR1 SGHRS and CDR2 YFSETQ. The CDR3 runs to 15 residues. Trimming took off 1 base at V and 1 base at J, with 9 bases between the two ends. Here the CDR3 reads CASSLSGGSGNTIYF. In DNA form, the CDR3 reads TGCGCCAGCAGCTTGTCCGGAGGGTCTGGAAACACCATATATTTT.

This clone appeared a single time. V gene TRBV25-1 combines with J gene TRBJ2-2; 8 bases match TRBD1. The V gene end was trimmed by 3 bases and the J gene end by 9 bases; junction bases not matched to a gene: 12. The V gene's germline CDR1 is MGHDK and CDR2 SYGVNS. CDR3 length: 16 residues. The CDR3 region has the DNA TGTGCCAGCAGTGATGCCGCTGGCAGGGGGCACCGGGAGCTGTTTTTT. The encoded protein is CASSDAAGRGHRELFF.

The chain is built from TRBV5-1 and TRBJ1-6; TRBD1 is a possible D gene (5 bases). This CDR3 is 16 amino acids long. The V gene's germline CDR1 is SGHRS and CDR2 YFSETQ. Trimming pared 0 bases from V and 7 bases from J, leaving 14 bases between. The CDR3 region is CASSLGFQGQNSPLHF. DNA of the CDR3: TGCGCCAGCAGCTTGGGATTTCAGGGTCAAAATTCACCCCTCCACTTT.

The chain couples TRBV3-1 (or the pseudogene TRBV3-2) to TRBJ2-5, with D uncertain. The V gene's germline CDR1 is LGHDT and CDR2 YNNKEL (reference sequence). Trimming removed 2 bases at V and 2 bases at J, with 0 bases between. The CDR3 spans 11 residues. The CDR3 DNA is TGTGCCAGCAGCCAACAAGAGACCCAGTACTTC. It codes for CASSQQETQYF.

Here the CDR3 DNA reads TGTGCCAGCAGTATACAGGGGGCTGGGACTGAAGCTTTCTTT. Amino acid sequence: CASSIQGAGTEAFF. The chain combines TRBV27 with TRBJ1-1, with TRBD1 matching over 9 bases. Germline CDR1 is MNHEY and CDR2 is SMNVEV (reference sequence). V shed 5 bases, J shed 5 bases, and the junction held 6 bases outside the gene matches. This CDR3 has 14 residues.

This rearrangement joins TRBV18 to TRBJ1-2; 9 bases line up with TRBD1. The germline V gene has CDR1 KGHSH and CDR2 LQKENI. The CDR3 is 17 residues long. J was trimmed by 2 bases and V by 5 bases; bases with no gene match: 12. The CDR3 loop is CASSSLFPGQGNYGYTF. As DNA, the CDR3 is TGTGCCAGCTCATCGCTCTTTCCGGGACAGGGCAACTATGGCTACACCTTC.